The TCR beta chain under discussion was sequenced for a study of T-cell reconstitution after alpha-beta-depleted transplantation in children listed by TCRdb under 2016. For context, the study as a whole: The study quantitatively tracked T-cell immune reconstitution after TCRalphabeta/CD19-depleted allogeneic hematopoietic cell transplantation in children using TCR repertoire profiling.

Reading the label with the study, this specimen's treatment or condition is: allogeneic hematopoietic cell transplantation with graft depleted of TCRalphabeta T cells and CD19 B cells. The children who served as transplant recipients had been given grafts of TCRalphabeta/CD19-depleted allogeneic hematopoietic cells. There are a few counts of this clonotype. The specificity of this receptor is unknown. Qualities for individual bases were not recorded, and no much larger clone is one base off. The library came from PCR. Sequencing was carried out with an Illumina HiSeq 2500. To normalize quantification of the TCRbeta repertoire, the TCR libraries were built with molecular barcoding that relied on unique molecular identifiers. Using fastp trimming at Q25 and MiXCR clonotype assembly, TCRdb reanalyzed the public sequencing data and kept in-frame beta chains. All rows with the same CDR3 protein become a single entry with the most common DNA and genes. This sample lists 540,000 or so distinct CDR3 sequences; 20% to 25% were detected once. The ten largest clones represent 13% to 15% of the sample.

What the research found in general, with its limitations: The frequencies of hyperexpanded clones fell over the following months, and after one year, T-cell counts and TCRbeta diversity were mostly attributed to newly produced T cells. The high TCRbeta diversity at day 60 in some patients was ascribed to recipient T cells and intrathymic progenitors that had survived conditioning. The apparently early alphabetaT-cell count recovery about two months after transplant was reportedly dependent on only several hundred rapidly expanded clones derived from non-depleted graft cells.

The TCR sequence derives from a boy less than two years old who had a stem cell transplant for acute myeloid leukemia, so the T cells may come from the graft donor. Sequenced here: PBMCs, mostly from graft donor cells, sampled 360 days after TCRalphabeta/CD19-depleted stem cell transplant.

The DNA sequence reads TGCAGCGCCCGGGACAGGATAAGTGAAGCTTTCTTT. Its coded protein is CSARDRISEAFF. The rearranged chain carries TRBV29-1 and TRBJ1-1; the central 8 bases match TRBD1. The CDR3 spans 12 residues, from the cysteine through the phenylalanine. Only the CDR3 DNA stays, 36 bases, in frame from base 1. Germline trimming: 7 bases from V, 7 bases from J; junction bases outside gene matches: 8. CDR1 SQVTM and CDR2 ANQGSEA were looked up in the germline V gene.